The rows below give T cell receptor beta chains drawn from one sample of a study of T cells in Graves' hyperthyroidism and ophthalmopathy. TCRdb re-derived calls from the multiplex PCR reads in MiXCR, one entry per CDR3 protein. The table shows 400,000 to 500,000 distinct CDR3 sequences, with under 15% occurring only once. The sample comprised blood. The source is a woman aged 18-35 years with Graves' hyperthyroidism. Each CDR3 is given with its conserved first and last residue. The D gene is left open where the match is weak. The size of a clone is reported for some rows only, either as once, few or many, or as a class for expanded clones.

V: TRBV12-5
size: .
D: .
J: TRBJ1-1
CDR3: CASERANTETFF
DNA: TGTGCTAGTGAAAGAGCGAACACTGAAACTTTCTTT

V: TRBV5-1
size: few
D: .
J: TRBJ1-1
CDR3: CASSPTTENTEAFF
DNA: TGCGCCAGCAGCCCAACCACAGAGAACACTGAAGCTTTCTTT

V: TRBV10-3
size: .
D: .
J: TRBJ1-1
CDR3: CAISDWSNTEAFF
DNA: TGTGCCATCAGTGATTGGAGTAACACTGAAGCTTTCTTT

V: TRBV4-1
size: many
D: .
J: TRBJ2-3
CDR3: CASSQVGDTQYF
DNA: TGCGCCAGCAGCCAAGTGGGAGATACGCAGTATTTT

V: TRBV19
size: few
D: TRBD2
J: TRBJ2-1
CDR3: CASIMAGGNEQFF
DNA: TGTGCCAGTATTATGGCGGGAGGCAATGAGCAGTTCTTC

V: TRBV5-1
size: few
D: TRBD1
J: TRBJ2-7
CDR3: CASSRPGTGVHEQYF
DNA: TGCGCCAGCAGCCGTCCCGGGACAGGGGTGCACGAGCAGTACTTC

V: TRBV20-1
size: many
D: .
J: TRBJ2-7
CDR3: CSANYRDYEQYF
DNA: TGCAGTGCTAACTACAGGGACTACGAGCAGTACTTC

V: TRBV27
size: .
D: .
J: TRBJ2-1
CDR3: CASSFRRQIPNEQFF
DNA: TGTGCCAGCAGTTTTCGGAGACAGATACCCAATGAGCAGTTCTTC

V: TRBV19
size: .
D: TRBD2
J: TRBJ2-1
CDR3: CASTKRDSYNEQFF
DNA: TGTGCCAGTACCAAGCGGGATAGCTACAATGAGCAGTTCTTC

V: TRBV29-1
size: many
D: .
J: TRBJ1-4
CDR3: CSVEVTGSSEKLFF
DNA: TGCAGCGTTGAAGTTACAGGGAGTTCTGAAAAACTGTTTTTT

V: TRBV24-1
size: many
D: TRBD1
J: TRBJ1-1
CDR3: CATRAGGRTEAFF
DNA: TGTGCCACGAGGGCAGGGGGCCGTACTGAAGCTTTCTTT

V: TRBV7-2
size: many
D: .
J: TRBJ1-2
CDR3: CASSLGEYGYTF
DNA: TGTGCCAGCAGCTTAGGGGAATATGGCTACACCTTC

V: TRBV18
size: .
D: .
J: TRBJ2-7
CDR3: CASSPAGKAEQYF
DNA: TGTGCCAGCTCACCCGCAGGGAAGGCCGAGCAGTACTTC

V: TRBV6-5
size: many
D: .
J: TRBJ2-3
CDR3: CASRPASTDTQYF
DNA: TGTGCCAGCAGACCGGCTAGCACAGATACGCAGTATTTT

V: TRBV27
size: many
D: .
J: TRBJ2-5
CDR3: CASSSTGPVQETQYF
DNA: TGTGCCAGCAGTTCTACTGGACCGGTACAAGAGACCCAGTACTTC

V: TRBV18
size: many
D: .
J: TRBJ2-3
CDR3: CASSPPPRGRFTDTQYF
DNA: TGTGCCAGCTCACCACCCCCAAGAGGGAGGTTCACAGATACGCAGTATTTT

V: TRBV11-2
size: many
D: TRBD2
J: TRBJ2-1
CDR3: CASSLDYLGLAGGGEQFF
DNA: TGTGCCAGCAGCTTAGATTACTTGGGACTAGCGGGAGGAGGTGAGCAGTTCTTC

V: TRBV11-3
size: many
D: TRBD2
J: TRBJ2-1
CDR3: CASSMTSGNYNEQFF
DNA: TGTGCCAGCAGCATGACTAGCGGAAACTACAATGAGCAGTTCTTC